The T cell receptor beta chain described here comes from a study of T cell changes during pregnancy in multiple sclerosis. Sequenced by immunoSEQ multiplex PCR; TCRdb stores in-frame clones only, minus some. The sample carries 43,000 or so clones, approximately 91% recorded once. The V gene's germline CDR1 is LGHNA and CDR2 YSLEER. The CDR3 runs to 14 residues. V lost 4 bases and J lost 9, with 16 bases in between. The genes are TRBV4-3 and TRBJ2-1; D is unclear. This receptor was identified in a female donor with multiple sclerosis, enrolled in a pregnancy study. The sample comprised PBMCs (not recorded whether the cells were cultured). The CDR3, as DNA: TGCGCCAGCAGCCGCCGGGTGGTGGGAATTGAGCAGTTCTTC. Protein sequence: CASSRRVVGIEQFF.